The source of this T cell receptor (beta chain) is a study of blood T cell repertoires in COVID-19. On the study more broadly: Collection of acute and convalescent COVID-19 samples took place in the United States, Italy and Spain. PBMCs, B-cell-depleted T cells, or T cells were the source of the cDNA or gDNA that made up the material.

This clone was seen only once. Study processing details: Reference gene primers were amplified, and this amplification served to estimate nucleated cell counts. Sequencing used immunoSEQ multiplex PCR; TCRdb keeps in-frame clones, though not all of them. That table supplies the V and J calls and clone size; D and trimming were determined from the DNA. The profile shows approximately 73,000 clones, 75% to 90% of them singletons. Trimming left V 3 bases short and J 6 bases short, with 12 bases between. CDR1 SNHLY and CDR2 FYNNEI come from the germline V gene. This CDR3 comprises 15 residues. The chain couples TRBV2 to TRBJ1-6, with D possibly matching TRBD1 (5 bases). Material for sequencing was peripheral blood. The source of this sequence is a man aged 80 or over with acute or convalescent COVID-19. The CDR3 loop reads CASSDGAGSNSPLHF. The DNA of the CDR3 is TGTGCCAGCAGTGACGGAGCAGGGTCTAATTCACCCCTCCACTTT.